This is a list of T cell receptor beta chains from one sample in a study of blood T cell repertoires in COVID-19. Here immunoSEQ multiplex PCR was the method, and the copy in TCRdb shows in-frame clones only, minus some. This sample has roughly 74,000 clones; around 89% occur once, and the top ten carry approximately 1%. The sample taken for sequencing was PBMCs or T cells enriched from blood (not recorded which). The receptor set was obtained from a woman aged 50 to 65 with acute COVID-19. Both conserved end residues are part of each CDR3. Each record gives: D gene, V gene, J gene, clone size, CDR3 DNA, CDR3 protein. The D gene is left open where the match is weak. Clone size is given for some rows only: seen once, a few or many times, or a class if the clone is expanded.

TRBD2,TRBV29-1,TRBJ2-1,NA,TGCAGCGTTGAGGATACTAGCGGGATGTACAATGAGCAGTTCTTC,CSVEDTSGMYNEQFF
NA,TRBV6-5,TRBJ2-7,once,TGTGCCGTCCTCGGTACCACCTACGAGCAGTACTTC,CAVLGTTYEQYF
TRBD2,TRBV10-1,TRBJ2-5,NA,TGCGCCAGCAGTGACGGACTAGCGACACTCCAAGAGACCCAGTACTTC,CASSDGLATLQETQYF
TRBD1,TRBV3-1/TRBV3-2,TRBJ2-1,NA,TGTGCCAGCAGCCAAGATTCCGGGACAGGCTCGTACAATGAGCAGTTCTTC,CASSQDSGTGSYNEQFF
TRBD2,TRBV5-1,TRBJ2-1,NA,TGCGCCAGCAGCCGCCGCCTAACTAGCGGGAGGGGGGATGAGCAGTTCTTC,CASSRRLTSGRGDEQFF
NA,TRBV18,TRBJ1-1,NA,TGTGCCAGCTCACCTGGACTAGAAGGGAGCACTGAAGCTTTCTTT,CASSPGLEGSTEAFF
TRBD2,TRBV7-2,TRBJ2-5,NA,TGTGCCAGCAGCTACGGGGGGGCGCAAGAGACCCAGTACTTC,CASSYGGAQETQYF
NA,TRBV19,TRBJ1-5,NA,TGTGCCAGTAGTATACAGGGAACAGATCAGCCCCAGCATTTT,CASSIQGTDQPQHF
TRBD2,TRBV5-1,TRBJ2-1,once,TGCGCCAGCAGCTTGGGACTAGCGGGAATGAATGAGCAGTTCTTC,CASSLGLAGMNEQFF
TRBD2,TRBV27,TRBJ2-7,once,TGTGCCAGCAGTTTATACCGCGGGAGAGCCGAGCAGTACTTC,CASSLYRGRAEQYF
NA,TRBV5-1,TRBJ1-1,NA,TGCGCCAGCAGCTGGGGACTGAATCCTGAAGCTTTCTTT,CASSWGLNPEAFF
NA,TRBV5-4,TRBJ2-1,NA,TGTGCCAGCAGCTTGGGCCGTTTCCAGGTTGAGCAGTTCTTC,CASSLGRFQVEQFF
NA,TRBV2,TRBJ1-2,few,TGTGCCCGGGCCCAGGGTTCCGCAGCTAACTATGGCTACACCTTC,CARAQGSAANYGYTF
TRBD1,TRBV6-5,TRBJ1-5,NA,TGTGCCAGCAGTACAGGGGCGTCTCAGCCCCAGCATTTT,CASSTGASQPQHF
TRBD2,TRBV30,TRBJ2-3,NA,TGTGCCTGGAGTGTCCGCGGGGAGGGTACGCAGTATTTT,CAWSVRGEGTQYF
NA,TRBV5-6,TRBJ2-6,NA,TGTGCCAGCAGCTTGGGACAGGTAATAATCTCTGGGGCCAACGTCCTGACTTTC,CASSLGQVIISGANVLTF
NA,TRBV14,TRBJ2-2,few,TGTGCCAGCAGCCAGGGCTGGTATACCGGGGAGCTGTTTTTT,CASSQGWYTGELFF
NA,TRBV12-3/TRBV12-4,TRBJ2-1,NA,TGTGCCAGCAATCTGGAGGGCTACAATGAGCAGTTCTTC,CASNLEGYNEQFF
NA,TRBV4-2,TRBJ1-2,once,TGTGCCAGCAGCCAAGATGGAGGGAGAGGCTACACCTTC,CASSQDGGRGYTF
TRBD1,TRBV5-1,TRBJ2-7,NA,TGCGCCAGCAGCTTGGGGGGACAGATCTCCTACGAGCAGTACTTC,CASSLGGQISYEQYF
NA,TRBV6-5,TRBJ1-5,NA,TGTGCCAGCAGTACTTTCCGGGACAACAATCAGCCCCAGCATTTT,CASSTFRDNNQPQHF
NA,TRBV25-1,TRBJ1-2,NA,TGTGCCAGCAGTGACAGGGAGGGGTCCTATGGCTACACCTTC,CASSDREGSYGYTF
TRBD1,TRBV4-2,TRBJ2-3,NA,TGTGCCAGCAGCCAAGATCTAGGGGGCGAGTGGTACACAGATACGCAGTATTTT,CASSQDLGGEWYTDTQYF
NA,TRBV11-3,TRBJ1-6,NA,TGTGCCAGCAGCCCCAGACACCTAAATTCACCCCTCCACTTT,CASSPRHLNSPLHF
TRBD1,TRBV14,TRBJ2-2,NA,TGTGCCAGCAGCCAACACAGGGGGCTCGGCGGGGAGCTGTTTTTT,CASSQHRGLGGELFF
NA,TRBV2,TRBJ1-2,NA,TGTGCCAGCATGGCATCAGGGGCGAACTATGGCTACACCTTC,CASMASGANYGYTF
TRBD1,TRBV6-1,TRBJ2-2,NA,TGTGCCAGCAGTGGTAGGGGAGGGACAGGGTACACCGGGGAGCTGTTTTTT,CASSGRGGTGYTGELFF
TRBD2,TRBV2,TRBJ2-1,once,TGTGCCAGCAGAGGGACTAGCGTGTACAATGAGCAGTTCTTC,CASRGTSVYNEQFF
NA,TRBV6-1,TRBJ2-2,NA,TGTGCCAGCAGTGAAGCGCTTGAGGCCGGGGAGCTGTTTTTT,CASSEALEAGELFF
NA,TRBV7-8,TRBJ1-1,NA,TGTGCCAGCAGCTTAGCGGGGGCCCCCCGTGAAGCTTTCTTT,CASSLAGAPREAFF
TRBD1,TRBV19,TRBJ1-1,NA,TGTGCCAGTAGTACCCGACAGGGGGGAGGCACTGAAGCTTTCTTT,CASSTRQGGGTEAFF